This T cell receptor beta chain is drawn from a study of CD8 T cells in ankylosing spondylitis. The study, taken as a whole, reports: Apparently characteristic of ankylosing spondylitis blood was a TCR beta motif (eight highly homologous variants). Clones linked to disease were reported to show significant enrichment in matched ankylosing spondylitis synovial fluid.

For TCR beta, libraries came from quantitative 5'-RACE with molecular barcodes. TCRdb processed the 5' RACE reads anew with MiXCR; each CDR3 protein has one entry. This sample has roughly 370,000 distinct CDR3 sequences, with around 22% found just once. As regards this clonotype: Its antigen remains unknown.

V lost 1 base to trimming and J lost 2 bases; unmatched junction nucleotides: 6. The germline V gene has CDR1 LGHNA and CDR2 YSLEER. The CDR3 spans 18 residues. The specimen was blood, either unsorted or a sorted T cell fraction (not recorded which). The chain links TRBV4-3 to TRBJ2-3; TRBD2 aligns across 13 bases. This receptor was obtained from a male donor with ankylosing spondylitis. The CDR3 nucleotides are TGCGCCAGCAGCCAAGGCCCGGGACTAGCGGGGTCCACAGATACGCAGTATTTT. It is translated as CASSQGPGLAGSTDTQYF.